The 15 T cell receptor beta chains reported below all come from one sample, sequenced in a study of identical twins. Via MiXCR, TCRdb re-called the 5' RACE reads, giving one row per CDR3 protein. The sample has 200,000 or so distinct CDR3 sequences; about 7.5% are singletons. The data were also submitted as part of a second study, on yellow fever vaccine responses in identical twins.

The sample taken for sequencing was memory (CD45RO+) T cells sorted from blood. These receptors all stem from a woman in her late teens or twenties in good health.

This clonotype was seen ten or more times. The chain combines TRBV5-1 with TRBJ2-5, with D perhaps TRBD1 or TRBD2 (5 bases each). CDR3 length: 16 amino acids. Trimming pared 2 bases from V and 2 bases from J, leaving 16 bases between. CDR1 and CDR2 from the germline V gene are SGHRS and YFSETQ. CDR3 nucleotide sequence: TGCGCCAGCAGCTTCACCAGACCTGAGGGGCAAGAGACCCAGTACTTC. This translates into CASSFTRPEGQETQYF.

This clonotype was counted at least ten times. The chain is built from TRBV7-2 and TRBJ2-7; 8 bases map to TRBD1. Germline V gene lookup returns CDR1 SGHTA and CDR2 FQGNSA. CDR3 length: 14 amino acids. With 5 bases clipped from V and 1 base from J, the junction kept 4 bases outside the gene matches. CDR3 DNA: TGTGCCAGCAGCACCCGGGACAGGTCCTACGAGCAGTACTTC. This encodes CASSTRDRSYEQYF. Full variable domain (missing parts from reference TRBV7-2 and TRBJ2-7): GAGVSQSPSNKVTEKGKDVELRCDPISGHTALYWYRQSLGQGLEFLIYFQGNSAPDKSGLPSDRFSAERTGGSVSTLTIQRTQQEDSAVYLCASSTRDRSYEQYFGPGTRLTVT.

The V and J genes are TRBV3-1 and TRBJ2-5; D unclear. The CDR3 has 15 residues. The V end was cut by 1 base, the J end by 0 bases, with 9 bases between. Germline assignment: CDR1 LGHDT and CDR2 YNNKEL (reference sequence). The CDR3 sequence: CASSQGRRNQETQYF. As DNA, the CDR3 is TGTGCCAGCAGCCAAGGGAGACGGAACCAAGAGACCCAGTACTTC.

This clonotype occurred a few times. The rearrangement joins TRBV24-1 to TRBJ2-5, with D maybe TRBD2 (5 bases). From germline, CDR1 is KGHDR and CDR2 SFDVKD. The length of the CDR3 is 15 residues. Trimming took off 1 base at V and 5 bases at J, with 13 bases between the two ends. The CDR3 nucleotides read TGTGCCACCAGTGATTTCGGGAAGGCGGAGGAGACCCAGTACTTC. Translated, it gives CATSDFGKAEETQYF.

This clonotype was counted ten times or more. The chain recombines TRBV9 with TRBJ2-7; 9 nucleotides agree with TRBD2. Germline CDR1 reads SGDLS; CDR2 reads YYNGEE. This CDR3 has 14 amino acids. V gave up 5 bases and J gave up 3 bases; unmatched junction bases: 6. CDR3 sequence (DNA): TGTGCCAGCAGTCCTAGCGGGGCTAACTACGAGCAGTACTTC. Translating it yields CASSPSGANYEQYF. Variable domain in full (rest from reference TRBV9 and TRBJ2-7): DSGVTQTPKHLITATGQRVTLRCSPRSGDLSVYWYQQSLDQGLQFLIQYYNGEERAKGNILERFSAQQFPDLHSELNLSSLELGDSALYFCASSPSGANYEQYFGPGTRLTVT.

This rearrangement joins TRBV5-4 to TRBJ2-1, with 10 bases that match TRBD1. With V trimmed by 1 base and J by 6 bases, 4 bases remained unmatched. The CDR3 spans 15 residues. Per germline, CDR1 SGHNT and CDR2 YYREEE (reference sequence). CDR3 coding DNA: TGTGCCAGCAGCTTGACGGGACAGGGGATCAATGAGCAGTTCTTC. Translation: CASSLTGQGINEQFF.

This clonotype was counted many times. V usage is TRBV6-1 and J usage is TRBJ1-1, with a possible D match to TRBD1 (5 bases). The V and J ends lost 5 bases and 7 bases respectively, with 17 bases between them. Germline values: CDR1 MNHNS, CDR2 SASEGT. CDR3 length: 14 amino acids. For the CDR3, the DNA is TGTGCCAGCAGTCTCCCTTCAGGGTCCGGTGAAGCTTTCTTT. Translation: CASSLPSGSGEAFF.

CDR3 in DNA: TGTGCCAGCAGTGAAGCGCGGAGCCCCGGGGAGCTGTTTTTT. Protein: CASSEARSPGELFF. The chain is built from TRBV6-1 and TRBJ2-2, with unresolved D. Trimming cost V 0 bases and J 6 bases, with 8 bases left between them. The germline CDR1 and CDR2 sequences are MNHNS and SASEGT. The CDR3 runs to 14 residues.

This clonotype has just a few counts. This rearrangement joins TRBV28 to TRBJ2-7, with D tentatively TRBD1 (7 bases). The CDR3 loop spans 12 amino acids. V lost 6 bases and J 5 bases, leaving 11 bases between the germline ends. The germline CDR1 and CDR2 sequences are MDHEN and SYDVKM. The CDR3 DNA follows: TGTGCCAGCAGCTCAGGGGGGCACGAGCAGTACTTC. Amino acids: CASSSGGHEQYF.

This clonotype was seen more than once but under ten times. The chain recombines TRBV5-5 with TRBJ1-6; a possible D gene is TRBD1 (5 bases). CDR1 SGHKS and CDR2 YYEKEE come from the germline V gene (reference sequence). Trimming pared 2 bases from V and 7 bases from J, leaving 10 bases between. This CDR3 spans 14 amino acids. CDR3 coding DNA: TGTGCCAGCAGCTTTGGGGGAACAAATTCACCCCTCCACTTT. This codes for CASSFGGTNSPLHF.

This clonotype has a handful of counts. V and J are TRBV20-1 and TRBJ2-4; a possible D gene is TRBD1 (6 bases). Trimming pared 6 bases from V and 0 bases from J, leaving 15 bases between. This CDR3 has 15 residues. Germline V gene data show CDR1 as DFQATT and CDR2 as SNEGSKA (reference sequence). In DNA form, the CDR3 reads TGCAGTGCACCCGGACAGACTCTAGCCAAAAACATTCAGTACTTC. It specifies CSAPGQTLAKNIQYF.

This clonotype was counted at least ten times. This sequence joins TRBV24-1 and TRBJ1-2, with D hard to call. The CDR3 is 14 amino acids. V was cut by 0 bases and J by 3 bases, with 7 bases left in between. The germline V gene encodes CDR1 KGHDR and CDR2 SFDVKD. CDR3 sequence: CATSDLNYDYGYTF. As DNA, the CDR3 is TGTGCCACCAGTGATTTGAATTATGACTATGGCTACACCTTC.

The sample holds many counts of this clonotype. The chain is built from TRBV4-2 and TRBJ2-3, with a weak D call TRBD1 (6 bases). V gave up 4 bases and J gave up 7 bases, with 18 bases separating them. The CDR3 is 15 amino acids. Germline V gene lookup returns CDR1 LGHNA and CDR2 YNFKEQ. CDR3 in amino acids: CASSPVLSGENTQYF. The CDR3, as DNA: TGTGCCAGCAGCCCCGTCCTTTCAGGGGAAAATACGCAGTATTTT.

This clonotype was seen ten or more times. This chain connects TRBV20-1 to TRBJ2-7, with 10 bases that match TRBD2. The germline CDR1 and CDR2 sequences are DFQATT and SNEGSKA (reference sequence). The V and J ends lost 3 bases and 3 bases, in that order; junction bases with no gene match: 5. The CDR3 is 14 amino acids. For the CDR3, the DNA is TGCAGTGCTAGTCCAGCGGGGGGGCGCTACGAGCAGTACTTC. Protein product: CSASPAGGRYEQYF.

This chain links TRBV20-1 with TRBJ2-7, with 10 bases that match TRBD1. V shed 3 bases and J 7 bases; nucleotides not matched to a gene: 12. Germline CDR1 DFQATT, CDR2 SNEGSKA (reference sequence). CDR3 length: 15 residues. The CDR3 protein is CSASHRDRGRREQYF. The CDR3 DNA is TGCAGTGCTAGCCACCGGGACAGGGGCCGGAGGGAGCAGTACTTC.